This TCR beta chain is drawn from a study of blood T cells in healthy people across ages. Together with a sample-barcoded 5' primer, a J-beta primer mix was included in a second PCR lasting 7 to 11 cycles. TCRdb re-analysed the 5' RACE reads in MiXCR, keeping a single row per CDR3 protein. The sample has under 800,000 distinct CDR3 sequences, approximately 43% seen once. As concerns this clonotype: Sequence at one end of the junction differs from germline and may be a read error.

The CDR3 is 15 amino acids. Germline V gene lookup returns CDR1 LGHNA and CDR2 YSLEER. Material: blood. This chain uses TRBV4-3 with TRBJ1-1, with TRBD1 matching over 8 bases. This receptor was obtained from an older woman in good health. CDR3 residues: CAGSQDSPGGGEAFF. CDR3 coding DNA: TGCGCCGGCAGCCAAGATTCCCCAGGGGGCGGTGAAGCTTTCTTT.